These 5 T cell receptor beta chains originate from one sample sequenced in a study of sequential checkpoint blockade in melanoma. Treatment defined: randomized to nivolumab then ipilimumab (arm A) or the reverse (arm B). Sequencing used immunoSEQ multiplex PCR; TCRdb keeps in-frame clones, though not all of them. The data contain some 18,000 clones, approximately 80% of them singletons. Here the sequenced sample was CD8+ T cells sorted from blood (inferred from file names), taken from a patient given nivolumab and ipilimumab in sequence. The source of these receptors is a human donor with melanoma.

This clone showed up just a few times. For the CDR3, the DNA is TGTGCCAGCAGACCTAGCGGGAGTTCCGAGCAGTACTTC. As protein: CASRPSGSSEQYF. The J gene is TRBJ2-5, the V gene TRBV27; 10 bases match TRBD2. Near its end, the DNA agrees better with TRBJ2-7, so the J call may be wrong. CDR1 is MNHEY, CDR2 SMNVEV, per germline (reference sequence). CDR3 size: 13 residues.

This chain links TRBV2 with TRBJ2-7; 11 bases match TRBD1. The CDR3 runs 14 residues. Per the germline V gene, CDR1 is SNHLY and CDR2 is FYNNEI. Unmatched junction bases numbered 4, after V lost 6 bases and J lost 3 bases. For the CDR3, the DNA is TGTGCCAGCAGACCGGGACAGGGGGGCTACGAGCAGTACTTC. Translation: CASRPGQGGYEQYF. The variable domain in full, with the rest retrieved from reference TRBV2 and TRBJ2-7, is EPEVTQTPSHQVTQMGQEVILRCVPISNHLYFYWYRQILGQKVEFLVSFYNNEISEKSEIFDDQFSVERPDGSNFTLKIRSTKLEDSAMYFCASRPGQGGYEQYFGPGTRLTVT.

The chain combines TRBV14 with TRBJ1-1; possibly TRBD1 for D (5 bases). The ends were cut back, 0 bases at V and 6 bases at J, with 14 bases in the middle. In germline, CDR1 is SGHDN, CDR2 FVKESK. The CDR3 length is 15 residues. The CDR3 region has the DNA TGTGCCAGCAGCCAAGAGGAGCAGGGTGTCTCTGAAGCTTTCTTT. Protein: CASSQEEQGVSEAFF.

This sequence joins TRBV29-1 and TRBJ1-2; 9 bases map to TRBD1. Losses at the gene ends were 7 bases for V and 4 bases for J; bases not matched to a gene: 7. The germline gives CDR1 SQVTM, CDR2 ANQGSEA. This CDR3 spans 13 amino acids. The DNA of the CDR3 is TGCAGCGCGCGGGGGACAGGGAGCTATGGCTACACCTTC. As protein: CSARGTGSYGYTF.

The chain has TRBV5-4 and TRBJ2-7, with D maybe TRBD2 (6 bases). Germline CDR1 is SGHNT and CDR2 is YYREEE (reference sequence). The V and J ends lost 2 bases and 6 bases respectively, with 18 bases between them. The CDR3 contains 15 residues. In DNA, the CDR3 is TGTGCCAGCAGCTTAGGAGGGCCGGGCGCCGTCGAGCAGTACTTC. The encoded protein is CASSLGGPGAVEQYF.